This T cell receptor (beta chain) is from a study of long-term antiretroviral therapy in people with HIV. The assay used was immunoSEQ (version v3.0), run at survey level. Repertoires were generated with immunoSEQ multiplex PCR, while TCRdb's copy carries only in-frame clones and drops some. The sample records roughly 29,000 clones, 80% being singletons. The sequenced sample was unsorted PBMCs, obtained 0.3 years after starting antiretroviral therapy. This receptor was taken from a man aged 35 to 55 with HIV.

This CDR3 reads CASLITSTDTQYF. The CDR3 nucleotides are TGTGCCAGCTTAATTACTAGCACAGATACGCAGTATTTT. This chain joins TRBV18 and TRBJ2-3; the D is unclear. The CDR3 is 13 residues long. Per germline, CDR1 KGHSH and CDR2 LQKENI. Between the trimmed V and J ends, which lost 7 bases and 0 bases, there was a span of 8 bases.